This TCR beta chain is drawn from a study of T cell responses to AZD1222 COVID-19 vaccine. Germline values: CDR1 MNHEY, CDR2 SMNVEV (reference sequence). With V trimmed by 3 bases and J by 9 bases, 8 bases remained unmatched. This CDR3 contains 15 residues. The assay was immunoSEQ multiplex PCR, and TCRdb's table has in-frame clones only and misses some. Altogether about 83,000 clones are present, approximately 90% being singletons, with the ten largest covering around 28%. This sequence joins TRBV27 and TRBJ1-6, with 7 bases lining up with TRBD1. This clonotype was sampled from an adult who received the AZD1222 COVID-19 vaccine. The specimen comprised peripheral blood, sampled 28 days after the second AZD1222 dose. The CDR3 nucleotides are TGTGCCAGCAGTTTGTTCCCGGGACAGCCTTCACCCCTCCACTTT. Protein: CASSLFPGQPSPLHF.